The 25 T cell receptor beta chains below were found in one sample sequenced in a study of identical twins. TCRdb ran MiXCR on the 5' RACE reads and lists one entry per CDR3 protein. The sample contains some 630,000 distinct CDR3 sequences, under 8.5% of which appear only once. A further study also used this sample, focusing on yellow fever vaccine responses in identical twins.

Source material: PBMCs. Receptor source: a woman in her late teens or twenties in good health.

The chain joins TRBV10-3 to TRBJ2-3, with 8 bases that match TRBD1. The CDR3 consists of 15 residues. V trimming: 4 bases; J trimming: 2 bases; junction bases outside the gene matches: 5. Germline V gives CDR1 ENHRY, CDR2 SYGVKD. CDR3 coding DNA: TGTGCCATCAGTGTAGGGGGACAGGACACAGATACGCAGTATTTT. Its protein is CAISVGGQDTDTQYF.

In its sample, this clonotype was seen many times. J is TRBJ2-7 and V is TRBV5-1, with a tentative D call TRBD2 (6 bases). CDR1 and CDR2 (germline): SGHRS, YFSETQ. The CDR3 runs to 15 residues. The V gene lost 0 bases and the J gene lost 0 bases, with 10 bases spanning the gap. CDR3 coding DNA: TGCGCCAGCAGCTTGGGACTAGAGAGCTCCTACGAGCAGTACTTC. It specifies CASSLGLESSYEQYF.

This clonotype was counted many times. The chain employs TRBV12-3 or TRBV12-4 and TRBJ1-3; D is undetermined. The CDR3 runs to 16 residues. The V gene lost 2 bases and the J gene lost 3 bases, with 14 bases spanning the gap. Written as DNA, the CDR3 is TGTGCCAGCAGTTTAACTCACGCGGGGAATGGAAACACCATATATTTT. Translation gives CASSLTHAGNGNTIYF.

This clonotype was detected many times. The rearrangement uses TRBV24-1 and TRBJ2-1, with a tentative D call TRBD1 (6 bases). The germline CDR1 and CDR2 sequences are KGHDR and SFDVKD. V was shortened by 5 bases and J by 0 bases, with 13 bases between the two germline ends. The length of the CDR3 is 16 residues. The CDR3 DNA reads TGTGCCACCAGTGGCCGACAGGTGACCTCCTACAATGAGCAGTTCTTC. This sequence encodes CATSGRQVTSYNEQFF.

In nucleotides, the CDR3 is TGTGCCAGCAGCTTAGTAGGGCTAGCGGCGTACCAAGAGACCCAGTACTTC. This gives the protein CASSLVGLAAYQETQYF. The rearrangement joins TRBV7-6 to TRBJ2-5; 7 bases are a match to TRBD2. This CDR3 is built from 17 residues. Germline V gene sequence: CDR1 SGHVS, CDR2 FNYEAQ. V lost 1 base and J lost 0; bases outside the gene matches: 8.

The table lists this clonotype with a few counts. The rearrangement links TRBV7-9 to TRBJ1-2; the D is unclear. The CDR3 extends over 16 amino acids. Trimming pared 4 bases from V and 0 bases from J, leaving 15 bases between. Germline V gene data show CDR1 as SEHNR and CDR2 as FQNEAQ (reference sequence). The CDR3 protein is CASSSTTGKANYGYTF. The CDR3 DNA sequence: TGTGCCAGCAGCTCGACGACCGGGAAAGCTAACTATGGCTACACCTTC.

The V call is TRBV28, the J call TRBJ1-2, with 8 nucleotides matching TRBD1. The CDR3 runs to 11 residues. V was pared by 6 bases and J by 13 bases, with 7 bases of the junction left unmatched. CDR1 MDHEN and CDR2 SYDVKM come from the germline V gene. CDR3 coding DNA: TGTGCCAGCAGGCCAGGACAGGGTCTCACCTTC. This sequence encodes CASRPGQGLTF.

The gene calls are TRBV6-1 and TRBJ2-7; weak D call: TRBD2 (5 bases). There are 15 residues in the CDR3. Trimming stripped 7 bases from V and 3 bases from J, with 19 bases between. Looked up from germline, CDR1 is MNHNS and CDR2 is SASEGT. CDR3 sequence reads: CASTPGIAAIYEQYF. CDR3 DNA sequence: TGTGCCAGCACCCCCGGGATTGCGGCTATCTACGAGCAGTACTTC.

This clonotype was detected many times. The rearrangement links TRBV12-3 or TRBV12-4 to TRBJ1-3; no clear D gene. V lost 10 bases and J 0 bases, leaving 13 bases between the germline ends. The CDR3 covers 14 residues. The CDR3 DNA sequence: TGTGCCATCGAGGGTCCCCACTCTGGAAACACCATATATTTT. Protein sequence: CAIEGPHSGNTIYF.

This clonotype was detected ten times or more. The CDR3 nucleotides read TGCAGCGTTGGAGACAGGGTAGGAACTAATGAAAAACTGTTTTTT. Its translation: CSVGDRVGTNEKLFF. J is TRBJ1-4 and V is TRBV29-1, with 7 bases aligning to TRBD1. J was trimmed by 1 base and V by 4 bases; bases with no gene match: 6. The CDR3 is made up of 15 amino acids. Germline V gene sequence: CDR1 SQVTM, CDR2 ANQGSEA.

This clonotype was seen a few times. V is TRBV19 and J is TRBJ2-1; TRBD2 agrees at 7 bases. The CDR3 covers 14 residues. Germline V gives CDR1 LNHDA, CDR2 SQIVND (reference sequence). The J segment lost 10 bases and the V segment lost 5 bases, leaving 11 bases of the junction unmatched. This chain's CDR3 is CASSHLAARGEQFF. In nucleotides, the CDR3 is TGTGCCAGTAGTCATCTAGCGGCTCGTGGAGAGCAGTTCTTC.

This clonotype has at least ten counts. V is TRBV6-1 and J is TRBJ1-2, with D perhaps TRBD1 (6 bases). Germline assignment: CDR1 MNHNS and CDR2 SASEGT. The CDR3 sequence is 12 residues long. The V end was cut by 7 bases, the J end by 2 bases, with 8 bases between. CDR3 in DNA: TGTGCCAGCATCCAGGGGAACTATGGCTACACCTTC. It yields the protein CASIQGNYGYTF.

This chain uses TRBV20-1 with TRBJ1-5; D not certain. Germline CDR1 DFQATT, CDR2 SNEGSKA (reference sequence). The CDR3 covers 13 residues. The ends were cut back, 3 bases at V and 5 bases at J, with 11 bases in the middle. The CDR3: CSASYGVHQPQHF. CDR3 nucleotides: TGCAGTGCTAGCTACGGGGTCCATCAGCCCCAGCATTTT.

The rearrangement links TRBV28 to TRBJ1-5; possible D gene TRBD1, 5 bases. The germline V gene has CDR1 MDHEN and CDR2 SYDVKM. The CDR3 has 13 amino acids. Trimming took 5 bases from V and 11 from J, leaving 16 bases between them. CDR3 nucleotide sequence: TGTGCCAGCAGTCCATCTTTAGAGGGGTCCCAGCATTTT. Protein sequence: CASSPSLEGSQHF.

This sequence joins TRBV20-1 and TRBJ2-7; either TRBD1 or TRBD2 may fit D (5 bases each). Germline V CDR1 and CDR2: DFQATT, SNEGSKA (reference sequence). There are 13 residues in the CDR3. Trimming took 5 bases from V and 3 from J, leaving 14 bases between them. The CDR3 DNA follows: TGCAGTGCTGGGGGTATGACCAGCTACGAGCAGTACTTC. Protein: CSAGGMTSYEQYF.

About this clonotype itself: A much larger clonotype is one base distant, so this may be a read error. The genes are TRBV9 and TRBJ2-3, with D perhaps matching TRBD2 (5 bases). Trimming left V 3 bases short and J 0 bases short, with 14 bases between. This CDR3 is 16 amino acids long. Germline V CDR1 and CDR2: SGDLS, YYNGEE. CDR3 protein: CASSAPHAGSTDTQYF. In DNA form, the CDR3 reads TGTGCCAGCAGCGCCCCCCACGCGGGTAGCACAGATACGCAGTATTTT.

Concerning this clonotype: The junction differs from germline at one of its ends, possibly a read error. V usage is TRBV4-1 and J usage is TRBJ2-1; D remains ambiguous. The CDR3 sequence is 12 residues long. Per germline, CDR1 MGHRA and CDR2 YSYEKL. CDR3 sequence (DNA): TGCGCCGGCAGCCAAGATAGCAATGAGCAGTTCTTC. Translated, it gives CAGSQDSNEQFF.

This clonotype was seen at least ten times. The chain joins TRBV5-1 to TRBJ1-2; D remains unclear. Germline CDR1 SGHRS, CDR2 YFSETQ. The CDR3 is 14 residues long. V was cut by 2 bases and J by 4 bases, with 12 bases left in between. Here the CDR3 DNA reads TGCGCCAGCAGCTTATCTGGGGTCGCCTATGGCTACACCTTC. It encodes CASSLSGVAYGYTF. Variable domain in full (rest from reference TRBV5-1 and TRBJ1-2): KAGVTQTPRYLIKTRGQQVTLSCSPISGHRSVSWYQQTPGQGLQFLFEYFSETQRNKGNFPGRFSGRQFSNSRSEMNVSTLELGDSALYLCASSLSGVAYGYTFGSGTRLTVV.

This clonotype was recorded at least ten times. The rearrangement links TRBV10-3 to TRBJ2-3, with 9 bases fitting TRBD2. CDR1 is ENHRY, CDR2 SYGVKD, per germline. This CDR3 is built from 16 residues. V trimming: 4 bases; J trimming: 2 bases; junction bases outside the gene matches: 7. The CDR3 loop reads CAISAPLAGSTDTQYF. In nucleotides, the CDR3 is TGTGCCATCAGTGCCCCTCTAGCGGGATCCACAGATACGCAGTATTTT.

In its sample, this clonotype was seen a few times. This chain joins TRBV7-8 and TRBJ2-1, with a tentative D call TRBD1 (6 bases). This CDR3 region has 17 residues. Germline lookup yields CDR1 SGHVS and CDR2 FQNEAQ. The V end lost 4 bases, the J end lost 0 bases, and 16 bases lay between the germline ends. The CDR3 protein is CASSWGPSMSSYNEQFF. The CDR3 nucleotides read TGTGCCAGCAGCTGGGGGCCCTCCATGAGCTCCTACAATGAGCAGTTCTTC. The variable domain in full, completed from reference TRBV7-8 and TRBJ2-1, reads GAGVSQSPRYKVAKRGQDVALRCDPISGHVSLFWYQQALGQGPEFLTYFQNEAQLDKSGLPSDRFFAERPEGSVSTLKIQRTQQEDSAVYLCASSWGPSMSSYNEQFFGPGTRLTVL.

The rearrangement uses TRBV7-9 and TRBJ1-2, with unresolved D. The CDR3 consists of 13 residues. The V end was cut by 4 bases, the J end by 6 bases, with 12 bases between. CDR1 is SEHNR and CDR2 is FQNEAQ in the germline V gene (reference sequence). The CDR3 sequence is CASSWAEADGYTF. The CDR3 DNA reads TGTGCCAGCAGCTGGGCGGAGGCGGATGGCTACACCTTC. The full variable domain, completed using reference TRBV7-9 and TRBJ1-2, is DTGVSQNPRHKITKRGQNVTFRCDPISEHNRLYWYRQTLGQGPEFLTYFQNEAQLEKSRLLSDRFSAERPKGSFSTLEIQRTEQGDSAMYLCASSWAEADGYTFGSGTRLTVV.

In its sample, this clonotype was seen a few times. The chain is built from TRBV7-8 and TRBJ1-1; perhaps TRBD1 as D (5 bases). Germline-derived CDR1 and CDR2 are SGHVS and FQNEAQ. This CDR3 region has 16 residues. V dropped 5 bases and J dropped 6 bases, with 22 bases sitting between them. Here the CDR3 reads CASSPMTRGGSPEAFF. In DNA form, the CDR3 reads TGTGCCAGCAGCCCGATGACCCGCGGGGGTTCACCTGAAGCTTTCTTT.

This clonotype was recorded at least ten times. V usage is TRBV2 and J usage is TRBJ1-1; 8 positions match TRBD1. Germline V gene lookup returns CDR1 SNHLY and CDR2 FYNNEI. V shed 3 bases, J shed 7 bases, and the junction held 7 bases outside the gene matches. The CDR3 is made up of 14 amino acids. The CDR3 DNA follows: TGTGCCAGCAGTGATTGGACAGGGACGGTTGAAGCTTTCTTT. This encodes CASSDWTGTVEAFF.

The rearrangement links TRBV6-5 to TRBJ1-2; D gene unclear. Trimming removed 0 bases from V and 7 bases from J, with 24 bases in between. Germline V gene sequence: CDR1 MNHEY, CDR2 SVGAGI. The CDR3 totals 18 residues. The CDR3 sequence is CASSYSQEVWAEMVGYTF. CDR3 in DNA: TGTGCCAGCAGTTACTCGCAAGAAGTTTGGGCCGAGATGGTTGGCTACACCTTC.

This clonotype has a count of ten or more. The chain combines TRBV12-3 or TRBV12-4 with TRBJ2-1; D remains unclear. This CDR3 contains 12 residues. The ends were cut back, 6 bases at V and 1 base at J, with 4 bases in the middle. CDR3 residues: CASRRSYNEQFF. CDR3 sequence (DNA): TGTGCCAGCAGAAGATCCTACAATGAGCAGTTCTTC.